The 9 T cell receptor beta chains below were found in one sample sequenced in a study of blood T cell repertoires in COVID-19. Clones were sequenced by immunoSEQ multiplex PCR, and TCRdb holds only the in-frame ones, with some missing. The sample records some 300,000 clones, about 90% being singletons. The sequencing input was peripheral blood. These receptors originate from a woman aged 40 to 50 with COVID-19, enrolled during active disease.

V and J are TRBV5-5 and TRBJ1-3; TRBD1 aligns across 7 bases. Trimming took 1 base from V and 1 from J; bases not matched to a gene: 5. This CDR3 region has 16 residues. The V gene's germline CDR1 is SGHKS and CDR2 YYEKEE (reference sequence). CDR3 amino acids: CASSLLDRESGNTIYF. The CDR3 DNA reads as TGTGCCAGCAGCTTGCTCGACAGGGAATCTGGAAACACCATATATTTT.

The chain has TRBV5-1 and TRBJ2-2; D is possibly TRBD1 (5 bases). Germline assignment: CDR1 SGHRS and CDR2 YFSETQ. Trimming took 5 bases from V and 5 from J, leaving 13 bases between them. The CDR3 has 14 amino acids. CDR3 coding DNA: TGCGCCAGCAGTACAGGCCTGAGGACCGGGGAGCTGTTTTTT. Amino acids: CASSTGLRTGELFF.

CDR3 region: CASSLTGSYEQYF. DNA for the CDR3: TGTGCCAGCTCCCTTACGGGCTCCTACGAGCAGTACTTC. The V call is TRBV18, the J call TRBJ2-7; D gene unclear. CDR1 and CDR2 from the germline V gene are KGHSH and LQKENI. The CDR3 totals 13 residues. Trimming shortened V by 6 bases and J by 0 bases, and 9 bases separated the two germline ends.

This clone was detected once. This chain connects TRBV6-5 to TRBJ2-1; 7 bases align to TRBD2. The CDR3 has 14 amino acids. J lost 5 bases, V lost 6 bases, and 7 bases had no gene match. Germline V gene lookup returns CDR1 MNHEY and CDR2 SVGAGI. The CDR3 region has the DNA TGTGCCAGCAGAAAACTAGCGATAGACAATGAGCAGTTCTTC. Its translation is CASRKLAIDNEQFF.

The chain uses TRBV29-1 and TRBJ1-1; 8 bases map to TRBD1. Germline-derived CDR1 and CDR2 are SQVTM and ANQGSEA. Trimming took 7 bases from V and 5 from J; bases not matched to a gene: 3. The CDR3 totals 11 residues. CDR3 loop: CSAYRGTEAFF. Written as DNA, the CDR3 is TGCAGCGCTTACAGGGGGACTGAAGCTTTCTTT.

The gene calls are TRBV9 and TRBJ1-6; D is ambiguous. Trimming shortened V by 3 bases and J by 8 bases, and 6 bases separated the two germline ends. The CDR3 contains 12 residues. Germline assignment: CDR1 SGDLS and CDR2 YYNGEE. CDR3 nucleotides: TGTGCCAGCAGCGGCGTCGATTCACCCCTCCACTTT. Protein sequence: CASSGVDSPLHF.

This sequence joins TRBV28 and TRBJ2-5; the match to TRBD2 covers 14 bases. The V and J ends lost 3 bases and 2 bases, in that order; junction bases with no gene match: 14. Germline V lookup: CDR1 MDHEN, CDR2 SYDVKM. The CDR3 length is 20 residues. The CDR3 is CASSFVVWTSGGLDQETQYF. For the CDR3, the DNA is TGTGCCAGCAGTTTCGTTGTCTGGACTAGCGGGGGGCTGGATCAAGAGACCCAGTACTTC.

CDR3 nucleotide sequence: TGTGCCAGCAGCGCAGACACCTATGGCTACACCTTC. The encoded protein is CASSADTYGYTF. This sequence joins TRBV7-9 and TRBJ1-2; D is unresolved. V was shortened by 5 bases and J by 4 bases, with 8 bases between the two germline ends. The germline gives CDR1 SEHNR, CDR2 FQNEAQ (reference sequence). This CDR3 spans 12 amino acids.

This sequence joins TRBV28 and TRBJ2-3, with 9 positions matching TRBD1. After removal of 11 bases from V and 6 bases from J, the junction contained 15 bases not matched to a gene. The length of the CDR3 is 15 residues. Germline CDR1 MDHEN, CDR2 SYDVKM. The CDR3 DNA follows: TGTGCCGGAGGTTCTGCGGGACAGGGATCCGATACGCAGTATTTT. This translates into CAGGSAGQGSDTQYF.